This T cell receptor (beta chain) stems from a study of shared clonotypes between healthy human individuals. Study-wide context: Aged between 18 and 49, the donors were a couple of women and three men. The study, taken as a whole, reports: Clonotypes that were shared across a handful of donors made up around 4.6% of naive CD4 clonotypes.

Per germline, CDR1 SGHDN and CDR2 FVKESK. CDR3 length: 14 residues. Trimming pared 4 bases from V and 0 bases from J, leaving 7 bases between. Generated by immunoSEQ multiplex PCR, the TCRdb table keeps only in-frame clones and is missing some. The sample carries roughly 2.5 million clones, around 94% recorded once. This clone was recorded once. Its target is unknown. The rearrangement links TRBV14 to TRBJ1-3; D is ambiguous. This TCR derives from a man between 18 and 35 years old in good health. The sample comprised naive CD4+ T cells sorted from blood. This sample's subset: CD45RA+ positively selected. CDR3 in amino acids: CASSPTYSGNTIYF. In DNA form, the CDR3 reads TGTGCCAGCAGCCCTACGTACTCTGGAAACACCATATATTTT.